What follows is one T cell receptor beta chain and its context. The antigen is unknown. The germline V gene has CDR1 SGHTA and CDR2 FQGNSA. There are 13 residues in the CDR3. Trimming at V came to 4 bases and at J to 8 bases, leaving 3 bases not matched to a gene. Profiled with immunoSEQ multiplex PCR; TCRdb holds only in-frame clones, not every one. The table includes about 1.1 million clones, approximately 77% detected once. This sample is part of a study of shared clonotypes between healthy human individuals. Study observations and caveats: Only blood underwent sampling, and tissue repertoires likely differ.

Caucasian adults residing in Nashville, Tennessee made up all the donors. The TCR comes from a man aged 18 to 29 in good health. Some clones in this sample may be carry-over from other donors' samples. The chain has TRBV7-2 and TRBJ2-3; TRBD2 matches at 10 bases. The sequencing input was memory CD4+ T cells from PBMCs. Stated subset: CD45RA-negative fraction. The CDR3 protein is CASSSEREGTQYF. In DNA, the CDR3 is TGTGCCAGCAGCTCCGAGCGGGAGGGTACGCAGTATTTT.